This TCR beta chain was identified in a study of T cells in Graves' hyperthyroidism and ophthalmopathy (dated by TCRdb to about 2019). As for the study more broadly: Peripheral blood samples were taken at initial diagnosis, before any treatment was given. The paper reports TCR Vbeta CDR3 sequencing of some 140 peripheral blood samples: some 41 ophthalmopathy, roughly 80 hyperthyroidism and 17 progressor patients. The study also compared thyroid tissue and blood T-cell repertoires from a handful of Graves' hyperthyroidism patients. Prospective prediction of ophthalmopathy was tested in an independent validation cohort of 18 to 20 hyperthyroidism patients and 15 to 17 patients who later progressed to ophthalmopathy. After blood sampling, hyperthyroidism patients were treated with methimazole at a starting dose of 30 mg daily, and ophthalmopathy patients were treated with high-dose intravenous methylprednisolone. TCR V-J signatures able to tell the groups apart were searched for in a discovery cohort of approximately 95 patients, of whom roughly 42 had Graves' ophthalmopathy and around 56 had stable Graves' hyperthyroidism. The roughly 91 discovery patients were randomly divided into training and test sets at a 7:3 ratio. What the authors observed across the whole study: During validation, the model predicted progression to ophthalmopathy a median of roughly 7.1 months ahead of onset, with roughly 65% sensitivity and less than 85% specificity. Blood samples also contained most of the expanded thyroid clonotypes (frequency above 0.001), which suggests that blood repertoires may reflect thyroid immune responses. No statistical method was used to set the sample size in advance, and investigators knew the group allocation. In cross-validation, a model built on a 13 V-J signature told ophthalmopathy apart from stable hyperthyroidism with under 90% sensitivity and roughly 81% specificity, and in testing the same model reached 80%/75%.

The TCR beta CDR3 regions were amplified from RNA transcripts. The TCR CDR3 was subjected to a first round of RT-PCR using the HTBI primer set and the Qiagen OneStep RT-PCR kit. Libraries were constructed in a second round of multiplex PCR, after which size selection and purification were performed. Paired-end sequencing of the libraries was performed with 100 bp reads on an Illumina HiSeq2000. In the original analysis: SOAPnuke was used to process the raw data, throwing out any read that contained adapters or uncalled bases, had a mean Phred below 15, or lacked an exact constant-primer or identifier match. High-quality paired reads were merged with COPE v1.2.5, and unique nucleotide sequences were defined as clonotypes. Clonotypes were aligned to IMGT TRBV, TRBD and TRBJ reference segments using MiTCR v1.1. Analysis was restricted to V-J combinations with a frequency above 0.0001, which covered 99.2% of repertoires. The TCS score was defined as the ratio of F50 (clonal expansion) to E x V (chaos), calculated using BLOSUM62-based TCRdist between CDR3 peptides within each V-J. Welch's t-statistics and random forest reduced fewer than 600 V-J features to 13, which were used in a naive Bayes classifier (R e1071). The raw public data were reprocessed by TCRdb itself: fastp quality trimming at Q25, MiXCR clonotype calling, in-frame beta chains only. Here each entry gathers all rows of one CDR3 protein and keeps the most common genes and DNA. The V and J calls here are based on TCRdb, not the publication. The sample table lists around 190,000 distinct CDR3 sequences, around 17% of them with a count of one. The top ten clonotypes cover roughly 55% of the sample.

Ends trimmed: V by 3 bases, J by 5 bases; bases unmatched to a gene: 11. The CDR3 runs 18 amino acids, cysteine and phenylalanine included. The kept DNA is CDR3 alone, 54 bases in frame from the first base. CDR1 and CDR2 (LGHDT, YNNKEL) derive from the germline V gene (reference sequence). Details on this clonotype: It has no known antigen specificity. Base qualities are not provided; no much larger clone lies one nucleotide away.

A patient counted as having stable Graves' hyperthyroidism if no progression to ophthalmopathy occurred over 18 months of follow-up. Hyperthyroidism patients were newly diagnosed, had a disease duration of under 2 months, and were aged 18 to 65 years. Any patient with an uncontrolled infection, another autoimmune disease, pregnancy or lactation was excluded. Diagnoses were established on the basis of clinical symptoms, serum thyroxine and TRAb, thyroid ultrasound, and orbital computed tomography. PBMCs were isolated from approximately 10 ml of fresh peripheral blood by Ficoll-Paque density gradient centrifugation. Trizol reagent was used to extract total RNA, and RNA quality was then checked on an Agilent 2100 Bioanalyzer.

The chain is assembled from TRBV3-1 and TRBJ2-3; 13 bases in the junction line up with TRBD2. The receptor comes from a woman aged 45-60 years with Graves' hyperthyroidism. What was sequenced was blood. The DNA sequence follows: TGTGCCAGCAGCCACCTCATTGGACTAGCGGGAGAAAAAGATACGCAGTATTTT. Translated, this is CASSHLIGLAGEKDTQYF.